These T cell receptor beta chains were read from a single sample in a study of shared clonotypes between healthy human individuals. Data came from immunoSEQ multiplex PCR; TCRdb stores just in-frame clones and leaves some out. The sample consists of approximately 1.4 million clones, 98% of them appearing once. Material for sequencing was naive CD4+ T cells sorted from blood. These receptors came from a man aged 25-45 years in good health. Each CDR3 is given with its conserved first and last residue. D genes are given only for firm matches. Only some rows state a clone size, as once, few, many or a class for expanded clones.

V	J	size	D	CDR3	DNA
TRBV5-4	TRBJ1-5	.	.	CASSFGGGDGNQPQHF	TGTGCCAGCAGCTTCGGCGGAGGGGACGGGAATCAGCCCCAGCATTTT
TRBV5-1	TRBJ1-4	.	.	CASSLEGTPQGEKLFF	TGCGCCAGCAGCTTGGAAGGGACACCCCAGGGGGAAAAACTGTTTTTT
TRBV6-5	TRBJ2-7	.	.	CASISYADEQYF	TGTGCCAGCATTTCATACGCGGACGAGCAGTACTTC
TRBV23-1	TRBJ2-1	.	.	CASSHSGLYNEQFF	TGCGCCAGCAGTCATTCCGGGCTTTACAATGAGCAGTTCTTC
TRBV25-1	TRBJ2-1	.	.	CASSRLYEQFF	TGTGCCAGCAGTCGCCTTTATGAGCAGTTCTTC
TRBV7-6	TRBJ2-5	.	TRBD2	CASSLLVSSGQETQYF	TGTGCCAGCAGCTTACTCGTGTCTAGCGGCCAAGAGACCCAGTACTTC
TRBV6-6	TRBJ2-4	.	TRBD1	CASSMTGDVKNIQYF	TGTGCCAGCAGTATGACAGGGGATGTCAAAAACATTCAGTACTTC
TRBV18	TRBJ2-5	.	.	CASSPSETQYF	TGTGCCAGCTCACCATCCGAGACCCAGTACTTC
TRBV29-1	TRBJ2-1	.	TRBD1	CSVARQGALGYNEQFF	TGCAGCGTTGCCCGGCAGGGGGCCTTGGGATACAATGAGCAGTTCTTC
TRBV13	TRBJ1-4	.	.	CASSLKQGVYEKLFF	TGTGCCAGCAGCTTAAAACAGGGTGTATATGAAAAACTGTTTTTT
TRBV6-5	TRBJ2-7	.	TRBD2	CASRSTGTSRYEQYF	TGTGCCAGCAGGTCTACCGGGACTAGCAGATACGAGCAGTACTTC
TRBV27	TRBJ2-6	.	.	CASIFSGANVLTF	TGTGCCAGCATTTTCTCTGGGGCCAACGTCCTGACTTTC
TRBV4-2	TRBJ2-4	once	.	CASSQVWQRAEKNIQYF	TGTGCCAGCAGCCAAGTTTGGCAAAGAGCGGAAAAAAACATTCAGTACTTC
TRBV4-1	TRBJ1-1	.	.	CASSQDLRGNTEAFF	TGCGCCAGCAGCCAAGATTTGAGGGGGAACACTGAAGCTTTCTTT
TRBV7-2	TRBJ1-4	.	TRBD1	CASSRTGLWEKLFF	TGTGCCAGCAGCCGGACAGGGCTCTGGGAAAAACTGTTTTTT
TRBV2	TRBJ2-1	.	.	CASSEAVTRGEQFF	TGTGCCAGCAGTGAAGCGGTGACTAGGGGTGAGCAGTTCTTC
TRBV18	TRBJ1-2	.	.	CASSSPGEILLGYTF	TGTGCCAGCTCCTCCCCGGGGGAGATTCTCTTAGGCTACACCTTC
TRBV19	TRBJ1-5	.	.	CASSQGTNQPQHF	TGTGCCAGTAGTCAAGGCACTAATCAGCCCCAGCATTTT
TRBV30	TRBJ1-1	.	.	CACHRDPRNTEAFF	TGTGCCTGTCACAGGGATCCGAGGAACACTGAAGCTTTCTTT
TRBV5-8	TRBJ2-7	.	.	CASSKGRILYEQYF	TGTGCCAGCAGCAAGGGACGGATCCTCTACGAGCAGTACTTC
TRBV7-2	TRBJ2-7	.	.	CASSLASSADYEQYF	TGTGCCAGCAGCTTAGCCTCGTCGGCGGACTACGAGCAGTACTTC
TRBV7-9	TRBJ1-1	.	.	CASSLGGGTEAFF	TGTGCCAGCAGCTTAGGGGGAGGGACTGAAGCTTTCTTT
TRBV27	TRBJ2-7	.	.	CASSFQDNSYEQYF	TGTGCCAGCAGTTTTCAGGACAACTCCTACGAGCAGTACTTC
TRBV10-3	TRBJ2-7	.	.	CAISEAGSSYEQYF	TGTGCCATCAGTGAGGCAGGTAGCTCCTACGAGCAGTACTTC
TRBV7-2	TRBJ2-7	.	TRBD1	CASRQGTTAYEQYF	TGTGCCAGCAGACAGGGGACCACCGCCTACGAGCAGTACTTC
TRBV7-2	TRBJ2-2	.	TRBD2	CASSPTSANTGELFF	TGTGCCAGCAGCCCTACTAGCGCCAACACCGGGGAGCTGTTTTTT
TRBV27	TRBJ1-4	once	TRBD1	CASSPGQAAQEKLFF	TGTGCCAGCAGCCCGGGACAGGCGGCGCAGGAAAAACTGTTTTTT
TRBV5-1	TRBJ2-3	.	TRBD2	CASSPRAGGLPDTQYF	TGCGCCAGCAGCCCCCGAGCGGGAGGGCTCCCAGATACGCAGTATTTT
TRBV7-2	TRBJ1-2	.	TRBD1	CASSFSTGKAYGYTF	TGTGCCAGCAGCTTTTCGACAGGGAAGGCCTATGGCTACACCTTC
TRBV28	TRBJ2-7	once	TRBD1	CASSLAWGQVNEQYF	TGTGCCAGCAGCTTAGCGTGGGGACAGGTCAACGAGCAGTACTTC
TRBV10-1	TRBJ1-1	.	.	CASSESTGHVAFF	TGCGCCAGCAGTGAGTCGACTGGACACGTCGCTTTCTTT
TRBV11-2	TRBJ2-7	.	.	CASSSLQGSSSYEQYF	TGTGCCAGCAGCTCCCTACAGGGCTCGTCATCTTACGAGCAGTACTTC
TRBV21-1	TRBJ1-1	.	.	CASSTNNLNARRTEAFF	TGTGCCAGCAGCACTAACAATCTCAACGCGAGGCGGACGGAAGCTTTCTTT
TRBV2	TRBJ1-5	.	TRBD1	CASRVDRTNQPQHF	TGTGCCAGCAGGGTGGACAGGACTAATCAGCCCCAGCATTTT
TRBV6-1	TRBJ2-5	once	.	CASRQTLQETQYF	TGTGCCAGCAGACAGACTCTCCAAGAGACCCAGTACTTC
TRBV7-9	TRBJ2-2	.	TRBD2	CASMKREVAGELFF	TGTGCCAGCATGAAGCGGGAGGTTGCCGGGGAGCTGTTTTTT
TRBV19	TRBJ2-3	.	TRBD1	CASSIQGQVALTDTQYF	TGTGCCAGTAGTATACAGGGACAGGTCGCCTTGACAGATACGCAGTATTTT
TRBV5-4	TRBJ2-1	.	TRBD2	CASSGGGQTSGSHSYNEQFF	TGTGCCAGCAGCGGGGGGGGACAGACTAGCGGGTCCCATTCCTACAATGAGCAGTTCTTC
TRBV19	TRBJ2-5	.	.	CASSPNRIQETQYF	TGTGCCAGTAGTCCCAACAGGATCCAAGAGACCCAGTACTTC
TRBV9	TRBJ2-7	.	TRBD2	CASSGGTSGRYEQYF	TGTGCCAGCAGCGGCGGGACTAGCGGGAGATACGAGCAGTACTTC
TRBV19	TRBJ2-4	once	.	CASSSQDSLAKNIQYF	TGTGCCAGTAGTTCCCAGGACAGTCTAGCCAAAAACATTCAGTACTTC
TRBV10-3	TRBJ2-5	.	.	CAISESAEETQYF	TGTGCCATCAGTGAGTCGGCAGAAGAGACCCAGTACTTC
TRBV11-2	TRBJ2-3	.	TRBD2	CATQSPAGASTDTQYF	TGTGCCACCCAGAGTCCAGCGGGGGCTAGCACAGATACGCAGTATTTT
TRBV5-1	TRBJ2-3	.	TRBD1	CASGDRVADTQYF	TGCGCCAGCGGGGACAGGGTGGCAGATACGCAGTATTTT
TRBV2	TRBJ2-7	.	.	CASPGPGFDEQYF	TGTGCCAGCCCGGGACCAGGATTTGACGAGCAGTACTTC
TRBV10-3	TRBJ2-1	.	TRBD2	CAIRGGLEQFF	TGTGCCATCAGGGGGGGACTAGAGCAGTTCTTC